This T cell receptor (beta chain) stems from a study of CD8 T cells in ankylosing spondylitis. MiXCR was run by TCRdb on the 5' RACE reads, yielding one entry per CDR3 protein. The sample gives fewer than 450,000 distinct CDR3 sequences, roughly a sixth of which show up once; around 0.92% is in the top ten. The CDR3 runs 16 residues. Germline V gene sequence: CDR1 SGDLS, CDR2 YYNGEE. V dropped 4 bases and J dropped 4; count of bases not matched to a gene: 8. About this clonotype: Its antigen remains unknown.

Study-wide results and caveats: Disease-associated clones were reportedly significantly overrepresented in matched ankylosing spondylitis synovial fluid. Typical of ankylosing spondylitis blood, it appeared, was a TCR beta motif of 7 or 8 highly homologous variants. CD8+ by phenotype, disease-linked clones were relatively rare in peripheral blood.

This chain uses TRBV9 with TRBJ2-5, with 12 bases lining up with TRBD2. This clonotype was obtained from a male donor with ankylosing spondylitis. The sample consisted of blood, either unsorted or a sorted T cell fraction (not recorded which). The CDR3, as DNA: TGTGCCAGCAGCCCACGGACTAGCGGGATGGGAGAGACCCAGTACTTC. Translated, it gives CASSPRTSGMGETQYF.